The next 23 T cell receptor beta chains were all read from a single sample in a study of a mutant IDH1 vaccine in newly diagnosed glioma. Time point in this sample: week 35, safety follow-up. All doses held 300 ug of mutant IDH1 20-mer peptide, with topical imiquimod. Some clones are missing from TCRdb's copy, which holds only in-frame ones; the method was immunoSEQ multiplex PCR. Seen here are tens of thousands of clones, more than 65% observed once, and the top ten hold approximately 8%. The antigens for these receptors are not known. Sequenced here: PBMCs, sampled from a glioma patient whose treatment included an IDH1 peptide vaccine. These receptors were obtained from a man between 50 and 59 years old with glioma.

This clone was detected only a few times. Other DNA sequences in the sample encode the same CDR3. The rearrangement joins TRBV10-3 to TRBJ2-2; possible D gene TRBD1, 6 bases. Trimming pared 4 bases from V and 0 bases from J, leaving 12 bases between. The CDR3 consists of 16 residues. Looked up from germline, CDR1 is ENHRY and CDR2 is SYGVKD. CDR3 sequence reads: CAISARDTTNTGELFF. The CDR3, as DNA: TGTGCCATCAGTGCCAGGGACACTACGAACACCGGGGAGCTGTTTTTT.

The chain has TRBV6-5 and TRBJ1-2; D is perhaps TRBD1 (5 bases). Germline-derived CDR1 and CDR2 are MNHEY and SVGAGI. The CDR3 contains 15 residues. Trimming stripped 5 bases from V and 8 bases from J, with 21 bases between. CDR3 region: CASSRAGLDLRGYTF. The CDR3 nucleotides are TGTGCCAGCAGTAGAGCGGGACTCGACTTGCGAGGCTACACCTTC.

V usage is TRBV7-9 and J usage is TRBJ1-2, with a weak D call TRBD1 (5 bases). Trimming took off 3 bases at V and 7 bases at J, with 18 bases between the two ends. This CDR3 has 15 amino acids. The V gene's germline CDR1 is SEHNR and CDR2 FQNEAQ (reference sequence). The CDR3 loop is CASSFRGGGRSGYTF. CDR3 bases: TGTGCCAGCAGCTTTCGGGGCGGCGGCCGCAGTGGCTACACCTTC.

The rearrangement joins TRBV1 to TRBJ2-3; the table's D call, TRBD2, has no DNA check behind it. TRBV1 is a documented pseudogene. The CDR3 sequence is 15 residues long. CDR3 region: CTSSQDQRGVDTQYF. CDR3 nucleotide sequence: TGCACCAGCAGCCAAGACCAGCGGGGGGTGGATACGCAGTATTTT.

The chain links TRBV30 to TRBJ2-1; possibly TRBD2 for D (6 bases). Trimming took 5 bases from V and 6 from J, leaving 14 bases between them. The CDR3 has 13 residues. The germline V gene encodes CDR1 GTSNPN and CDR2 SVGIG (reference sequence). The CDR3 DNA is TGTGCCTGGTCAACCGGGACTTTCAATGAGCAGTTCTTC. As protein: CAWSTGTFNEQFF.

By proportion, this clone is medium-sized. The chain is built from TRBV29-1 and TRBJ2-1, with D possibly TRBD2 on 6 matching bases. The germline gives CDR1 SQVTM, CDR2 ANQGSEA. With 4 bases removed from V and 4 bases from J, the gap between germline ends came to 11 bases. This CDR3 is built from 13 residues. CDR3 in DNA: TGCAGCGTTGCCGGGGGTCTATACAATGAGCAGTTCTTC. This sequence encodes CSVAGGLYNEQFF.

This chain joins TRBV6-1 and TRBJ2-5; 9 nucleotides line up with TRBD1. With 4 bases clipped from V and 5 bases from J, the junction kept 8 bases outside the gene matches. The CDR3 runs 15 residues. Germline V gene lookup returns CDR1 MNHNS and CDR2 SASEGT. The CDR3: CASSVGQGREETQYF. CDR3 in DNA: TGTGCCAGCAGTGTCGGACAGGGGCGGGAGGAGACCCAGTACTTC.

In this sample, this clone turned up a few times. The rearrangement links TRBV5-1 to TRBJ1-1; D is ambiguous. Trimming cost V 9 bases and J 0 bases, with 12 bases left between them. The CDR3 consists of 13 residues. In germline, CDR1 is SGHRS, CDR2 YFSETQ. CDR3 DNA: TGCGCCACTAAGGAGGAGGTGAACACTGAAGCTTTCTTT. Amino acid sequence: CATKEEVNTEAFF.

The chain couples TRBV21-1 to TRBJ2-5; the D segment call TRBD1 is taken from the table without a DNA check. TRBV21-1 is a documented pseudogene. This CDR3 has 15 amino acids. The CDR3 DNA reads TGTGCCAGCAGCAAAGCCGGCAGGGGGGCCGAGACCCAGTACTTC. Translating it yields CASSKAGRGAETQYF.

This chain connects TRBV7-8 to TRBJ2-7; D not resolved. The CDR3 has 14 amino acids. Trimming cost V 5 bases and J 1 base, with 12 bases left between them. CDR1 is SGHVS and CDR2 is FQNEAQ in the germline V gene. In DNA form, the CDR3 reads TGTGCCAGCAGCCCAGGACCCAGTTCCTACGAGCAGTACTTC. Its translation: CASSPGPSSYEQYF.

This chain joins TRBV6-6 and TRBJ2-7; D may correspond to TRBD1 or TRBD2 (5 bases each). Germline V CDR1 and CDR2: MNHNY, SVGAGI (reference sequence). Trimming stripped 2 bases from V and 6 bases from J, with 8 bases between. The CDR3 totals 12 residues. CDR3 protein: CASSYMRGEQYF. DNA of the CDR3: TGTGCCAGCAGTTACATGAGGGGCGAGCAGTACTTC.

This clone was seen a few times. CDR3 amino acids: CAWSPRGMFLVEAFF. CDR3 DNA: TGTGCCTGGAGTCCAAGGGGTATGTTTTTGGTTGAAGCTTTCTTT. This rearrangement joins TRBV30 to TRBJ1-1; tentative D call: TRBD1 (5 bases). Deletions cut 2 bases from V and 7 bases from J, with 20 bases between. There are 15 residues in the CDR3. CDR1 is GTSNPN and CDR2 is SVGIG in the germline V gene (reference sequence).

CDR3 region: CASSPRGQGASYEQYF. The CDR3 DNA is TGTGCCAGCAGCCCCCGCGGACAGGGGGCATCTTACGAGCAGTACTTC. V is TRBV7-6 and J is TRBJ2-7; 11 bases map to TRBD1. Germline values: CDR1 SGHVS, CDR2 FNYEAQ. CDR3 size: 16 residues. With 5 bases clipped from V and 4 bases from J, the junction kept 10 bases outside the gene matches.

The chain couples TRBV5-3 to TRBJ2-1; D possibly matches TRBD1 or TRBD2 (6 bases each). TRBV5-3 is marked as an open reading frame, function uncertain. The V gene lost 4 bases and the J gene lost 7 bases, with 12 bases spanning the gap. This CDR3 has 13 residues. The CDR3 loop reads CARSRRGFNEQFF. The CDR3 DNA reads TGTGCCAGAAGCCGGAGGGGGTTTAATGAGCAGTTCTTC.

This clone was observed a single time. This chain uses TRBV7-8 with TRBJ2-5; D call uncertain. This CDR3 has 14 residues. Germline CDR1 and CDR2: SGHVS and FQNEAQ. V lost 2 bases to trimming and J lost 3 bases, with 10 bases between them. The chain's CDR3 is CASSLSGPKETQYF. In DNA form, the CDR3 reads TGTGCCAGCAGCTTATCAGGCCCCAAAGAGACCCAGTACTTC.

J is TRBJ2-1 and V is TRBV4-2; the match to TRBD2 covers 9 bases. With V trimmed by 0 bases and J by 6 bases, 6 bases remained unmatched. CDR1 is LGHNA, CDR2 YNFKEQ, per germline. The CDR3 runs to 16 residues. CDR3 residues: CASSQEGTSGFNEQFF. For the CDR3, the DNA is TGTGCCAGCAGCCAAGAAGGCACTAGCGGGTTCAATGAGCAGTTCTTC.

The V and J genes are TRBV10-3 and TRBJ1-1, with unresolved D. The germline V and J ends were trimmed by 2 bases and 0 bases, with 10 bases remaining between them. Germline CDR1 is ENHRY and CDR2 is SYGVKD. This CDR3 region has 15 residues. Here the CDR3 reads CAISEAKGLNTEAFF. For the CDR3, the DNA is TGTGCCATCAGTGAGGCTAAGGGTTTGAACACTGAAGCTTTCTTT.

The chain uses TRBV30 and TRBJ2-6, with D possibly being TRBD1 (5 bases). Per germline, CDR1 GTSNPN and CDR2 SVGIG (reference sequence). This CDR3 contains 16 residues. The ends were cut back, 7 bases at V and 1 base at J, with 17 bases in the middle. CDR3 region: CAYSGYLQSGANVLTF. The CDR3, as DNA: TGTGCCTACTCAGGGTACCTGCAGTCTGGGGCCAACGTCCTGACTTTC.

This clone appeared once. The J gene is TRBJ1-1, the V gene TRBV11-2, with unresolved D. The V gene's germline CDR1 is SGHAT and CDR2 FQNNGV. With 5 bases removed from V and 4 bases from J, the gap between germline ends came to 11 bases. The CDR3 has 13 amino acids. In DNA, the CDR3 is TGTGCCAGCAGCCTATTCTCGGGCACTGAAGCTTTCTTT. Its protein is CASSLFSGTEAFF.

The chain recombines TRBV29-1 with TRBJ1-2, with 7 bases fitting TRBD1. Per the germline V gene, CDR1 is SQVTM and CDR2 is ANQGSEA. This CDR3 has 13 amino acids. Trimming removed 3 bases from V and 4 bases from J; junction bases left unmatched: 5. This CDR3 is CSVDEGQSYGYTF. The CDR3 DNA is TGCAGCGTTGACGAGGGACAGTCCTATGGCTACACCTTC.

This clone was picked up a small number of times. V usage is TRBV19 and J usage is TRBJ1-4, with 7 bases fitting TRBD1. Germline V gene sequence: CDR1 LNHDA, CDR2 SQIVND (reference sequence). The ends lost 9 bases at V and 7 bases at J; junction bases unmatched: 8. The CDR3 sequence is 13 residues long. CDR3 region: CASRQGSVEKLFF. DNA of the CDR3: TGTGCCAGCCGACAGGGTAGTGTTGAAAAACTGTTTTTT.

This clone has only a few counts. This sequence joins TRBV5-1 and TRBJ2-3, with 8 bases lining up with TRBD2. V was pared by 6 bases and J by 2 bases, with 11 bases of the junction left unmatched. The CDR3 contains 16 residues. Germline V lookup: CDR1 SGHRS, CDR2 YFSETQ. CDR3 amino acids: CASTPYTSGYTDTQYF. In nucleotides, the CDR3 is TGCGCCAGCACCCCTTACACTAGCGGATACACAGATACGCAGTATTTT.

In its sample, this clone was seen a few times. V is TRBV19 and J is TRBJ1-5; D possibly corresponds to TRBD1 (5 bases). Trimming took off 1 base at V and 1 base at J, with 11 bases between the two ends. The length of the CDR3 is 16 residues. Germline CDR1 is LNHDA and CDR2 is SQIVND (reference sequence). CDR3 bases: TGTGCCAGTAGTATAGCGGGAGGGGCCAGCAATCAGCCCCAGCATTTT. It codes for CASSIAGGASNQPQHF. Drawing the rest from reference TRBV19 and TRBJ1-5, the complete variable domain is DGGITQSPKYLFRKEGQNVTLSCEQNLNHDAMYWYRQDPGQGLRLIYYSQIVNDFQKGDIAEGYSVSREKKESFPLTVTSAQKNPTAFYLCASSIAGGASNQPQHFGDGTRLSIL.